This is a list of T cell receptor beta chains from one sample in a study of T-cell memory formation after mild COVID-19. TCRdb called the 5' RACE reads again in MiXCR, with one record for every CDR3 protein. This repertoire shows roughly 150,000 distinct CDR3 sequences, 10% to 15% found once; its top ten account for approximately 3.3%. Sequencing was done on a sample of PBMCs or a T cell subset sorted from them (not recorded which). The receptors originated from a man aged 18 to 29 who had mild COVID-19 (a few samples of this study predate the infection). Cell type and time point are not known. The CDR3 runs from the conserved cysteine through the conserved F or W. The D gene is left open where the match is weak. Rows give clone size only sometimes, using once, few, many, or a class for an expanded clone.

CDR3 protein	CDR3 DNA	V gene	D gene	J gene	clone size
CASSFLAADTQYF	TGCGCCAGCAGCTTCCTAGCAGCAGATACGCAGTATTTT	TRBV5-1	.	TRBJ2-3	few
CASSVTSSADTQYF	TGTGCCAGCAGCGTAACTAGCTCGGCAGATACGCAGTATTTT	TRBV9	.	TRBJ2-3	.
CASSLTPDTQYF	TGTGCCAGCAGCTTAACCCCAGATACGCAGTATTTT	TRBV7-9	.	TRBJ2-3	few
CASSREGQGAETQYF	TGCGCCAGCAGTCGTGAGGGGCAGGGGGCAGAGACCCAGTACTTC	TRBV4-3	TRBD1	TRBJ2-5	.
CASSLALRDYEAFF	TGTGCCAGCAGCTTAGCTCTCAGGGACTATGAAGCTTTCTTT	TRBV7-2	.	TRBJ1-1	few
CASSRGGGYTDTQYF	TGTGCCAGCAGTCGCGGGGGAGGCTACACAGATACGCAGTATTTT	TRBV6-6	TRBD2	TRBJ2-3	.
CASSLGTGTGHHNEQFF	TGCGCCAGCAGCCTGGGGACAGGGACGGGCCATCACAATGAGCAGTTCTTC	TRBV4-1	TRBD1	TRBJ2-1	.
CASSLTELRARGYTF	TGTGCCAGCAGCTTAACGGAGCTAAGGGCCCGTGGCTACACCTTC	TRBV7-2	.	TRBJ1-2	.
CASSKTRRDTQYF	TGCGCCAGCAGTAAGACCAGACGGGATACGCAGTATTTT	TRBV23-1	.	TRBJ2-3	few
CASSVGTGQETQYF	TGCGCCAGCAGCGTGGGGACAGGGCAAGAGACCCAGTACTTC	TRBV5-1	TRBD1	TRBJ2-5	few
CASSGGGYGYTF	TGTGCCTCATCGGGGGGCGGCTATGGCTACACCTTC	TRBV28	.	TRBJ1-2	few
CASSWSGVYGYTF	TGTGCCAGCAGCTGGTCGGGGGTGTATGGCTACACCTTC	TRBV7-9	.	TRBJ1-2	.
CASSLQGRGYTF	TGTGCCAGCAGTCTCCAGGGCCGAGGCTACACCTTC	TRBV6-1	.	TRBJ1-2	.
CASSLRQGRGYQPQHF	TGCGCCAGCAGCTTACGACAGGGCAGGGGGTATCAGCCCCAGCATTTT	TRBV4-1	TRBD1	TRBJ1-5	medium-sized
CASSPLGGSETQYF	TGTGCCAGCAGTCCCCTCGGGGGGTCGGAGACCCAGTACTTC	TRBV12-3/TRBV12-4	TRBD2	TRBJ2-5	few
CASSPTGQNTEAFF	TGTGCCAGCAGTCCGACAGGGCAGAACACTGAAGCTTTCTTT	TRBV12-3/TRBV12-4	TRBD1	TRBJ1-1	many
CASSQEERGGETQYF	TGTGCCAGCAGCCAAGAGGAGCGGGGGGGAGAGACCCAGTACTTC	TRBV4-2	TRBD2	TRBJ2-5	.
CASSAPGRGTGELFF	TGTGCCAGCAGCGCCCCAGGGCGGGGGACCGGGGAGCTGTTTTTT	TRBV7-6	TRBD2	TRBJ2-2	.
CSATGVEEKLFF	TGCAGCGCAACAGGAGTGGAGGAAAAACTGTTTTTT	TRBV29-1	.	TRBJ1-4	few
CALRVELTDTQYF	TGTGCCCTCCGGGTTGAACTCACAGATACGCAGTATTTT	TRBV10-3	.	TRBJ2-3	few
CSVDPADTQYF	TGCAGCGTTGACCCGGCCGATACGCAGTATTTT	TRBV29-1	.	TRBJ2-3	few
CASSYSEGQPQHF	TGTGCCAGCAGTTACTCAGAGGGCCAGCCCCAGCATTTT	TRBV6-2/TRBV6-3	.	TRBJ1-5	few
CASSLGQGTFLDF	TGTGCCAGCAGCTTAGGGCAGGGCACCTTTCTAGACTTC	TRBV7-6	.	TRBJ2-5	few
CASRHRDRYNSPLHF	TGTGCCAGCAGACACCGGGACAGATATAATTCACCCCTCCACTTT	TRBV2	TRBD1	TRBJ1-6	few
CASLTPFSGANVLTF	TGTGCCAGCCTAACCCCCTTCTCTGGGGCCAACGTCCTGACTTTC	TRBV6-2/TRBV6-3	.	TRBJ2-6	few
CSAPRTSGKETQYF	TGCAGTGCACCTCGGACTAGCGGGAAAGAGACCCAGTACTTC	TRBV20-1	TRBD2	TRBJ2-5	.
CASSQGLGARGNTIYF	TGTGCCAGCAGCCAAGGCCTCGGAGCAAGAGGAAACACCATATATTTT	TRBV3-1	.	TRBJ1-3	.
CSAQPRETQYF	TGCAGTGCTCAGCCAAGGGAGACCCAGTACTTC	TRBV20-1	.	TRBJ2-5	.
CASSHRAGSNVLTF	TGTGCCAGCAGCCACCGCGCTGGGTCCAACGTCCTGACTTTC	TRBV3-1	.	TRBJ2-6	.
CASSLTGATDTQYF	TGTGCCAGCAGCCTGACAGGAGCTACAGATACGCAGTATTTT	TRBV5-1	.	TRBJ2-3	many
CASKGAGVNEQFF	TGTGCCAGCAAAGGGGCCGGGGTCAATGAGCAGTTCTTC	TRBV5-6	.	TRBJ2-1	.
CASSQPRTGQKGYTF	TGCGCCAGCAGCCAACCAAGGACAGGGCAGAAAGGCTACACCTTC	TRBV4-1	TRBD1	TRBJ1-2	.
CSAGTAYEQYF	TGCAGCGCCGGGACAGCCTACGAGCAGTACTTC	TRBV29-1	TRBD1	TRBJ2-7	few
CSASPSRERAYQETQYF	TGCAGTGCTAGCCCCTCGAGGGAGCGGGCGTACCAAGAGACCCAGTACTTC	TRBV20-1	.	TRBJ2-5	.
CASSRAPDRLISSYEQYF	TGCGCCAGCAGCCGCGCCCCGGACAGACTGATAAGCTCCTACGAGCAGTACTTC	TRBV5-1	.	TRBJ2-7	.
CASSPGVGLDTGELFF	TGTGCCAGCAGCCCAGGGGTTGGTTTGGACACCGGGGAGCTGTTTTTT	TRBV14	.	TRBJ2-2	.
CAITGQDAGELFF	TGTGCCATCACCGGACAGGATGCCGGGGAGCTGTTTTTT	TRBV10-3	TRBD1	TRBJ2-2	.
CASSLESSYNSPLHF	TGCGCCAGCAGCTTGGAGAGCTCCTATAATTCACCCCTCCACTTT	TRBV5-1	.	TRBJ1-6	few
CASSQDGGQVGDTQYF	TGCGCCAGCAGCCAAGATGGGGGCCAGGTGGGGGATACGCAGTATTTT	TRBV4-3	.	TRBJ2-3	few
CASSLMGGNYNEQFF	TGCGCCAGCAGCTTGATGGGGGGCAACTACAATGAGCAGTTCTTC	TRBV5-1	.	TRBJ2-1	.
CASSLGLAGDTQYF	TGTGCCAGCAGCCTGGGACTAGCGGGAGATACGCAGTATTTT	TRBV7-2	TRBD2	TRBJ2-3	few
CASSKQETQYF	TGCGCCAGCAGTAAGCAAGAGACCCAGTACTTC	TRBV5-1	.	TRBJ2-5	.